These 24 T cell receptor beta chains were all obtained from the same sample, sequenced in a study of blood T cell repertoires in COVID-19. Generated by immunoSEQ multiplex PCR, the TCRdb table keeps only in-frame clones and is missing some. The sample yields 200,000 to 300,000 clones, 84% seen once. Sequencing was performed on peripheral blood. These receptors all stem from a man between 35 and 55 years old who had recovered from COVID-19.

This clone was counted once. This chain uses TRBV7-6 with TRBJ1-2; the D is unclear. The CDR3 consists of 16 residues. V was clipped by 1 base and J by 4 bases, with 16 bases between them. Germline V gene data show CDR1 as SGHVS and CDR2 as FNYEAQ. CDR3 region: CASSLGRGYTGYGYTF. In DNA form, the CDR3 reads TGTGCCAGCAGCTTAGGGAGAGGATACACGGGCTATGGCTACACCTTC.

The chain has TRBV5-1 and TRBJ2-1; 12 positions agree with TRBD2. The CDR3 length is 18 residues. CDR1 SGHRS and CDR2 YFSETQ come from the germline V gene. V shed 0 bases and J 7 bases; nucleotides not matched to a gene: 11. DNA for the CDR3: TGCGCCAGCAGCTTGGTACCTAGCGGGGGGGCCAGAGTAAATGAGCAGTTCTTC. This codes for CASSLVPSGGARVNEQFF. The full variable domain, rest sourced from reference TRBV5-1 and TRBJ2-1, is KAGVTQTPRYLIKTRGQQVTLSCSPISGHRSVSWYQQTPGQGLQFLFEYFSETQRNKGNFPGRFSGRQFSNSRSEMNVSTLELGDSALYLCASSLVPSGGARVNEQFFGPGTRLTVL.

V gene TRBV7-2 combines with J gene TRBJ2-3, with 10 bases that match TRBD2. From germline, CDR1 is SGHTA and CDR2 FQGNSA. V shed 3 bases, J shed 0 bases, and the junction held 6 bases outside the gene matches. This CDR3 has 17 amino acids. CDR3 in DNA: TGTGCCAGCAGCTTGGGGACTAGCGCGTCTAGCACAGATACGCAGTATTTT. Translation gives CASSLGTSASSTDTQYF.

The genes are TRBV5-4 and TRBJ2-2; possible D gene TRBD1, 5 bases. The germline V and J ends were trimmed by 3 bases and 3 bases, with 12 bases remaining between them. This CDR3 spans 15 amino acids. From germline, CDR1 is SGHNT and CDR2 YYREEE (reference sequence). CDR3 sequence (DNA): TGTGCCAGCAGCTCTAAGGGGTTGGACACCGGGGAGCTGTTTTTT. It codes for CASSSKGLDTGELFF.

The chain combines TRBV19 with TRBJ2-2; unclear D gene. The CDR3 totals 13 residues. Trimming cost V 8 bases and J 9 bases, with 16 bases left between them. Looked up from germline, CDR1 is LNHDA and CDR2 is SQIVND (reference sequence). The CDR3 DNA reads TGTGCCAGTGAAAAGACGGGTCCTAGGGAGCTGTTTTTT. Translating gives CASEKTGPRELFF. The full variable domain, with the rest looked up from reference TRBV19 and TRBJ2-2, is DGGITQSPKYLFRKEGQNVTLSCEQNLNHDAMYWYRQDPGQGLRLIYYSQIVNDFQKGDIAEGYSVSREKKESFPLTVTSAQKNPTAFYLCASEKTGPRELFFGEGSRLTVL.

The chain joins TRBV7-9 to TRBJ1-1, with TRBD1 as a possible D gene (6 bases). Per germline, CDR1 SEHNR and CDR2 FQNEAQ (reference sequence). The CDR3 contains 14 residues. V was trimmed by 3 bases and J by 1 base, leaving 9 bases between them. The CDR3 sequence is CASSLTGGNTEAFF. The CDR3 DNA reads TGTGCCAGCAGCTTGACAGGAGGGAACACTGAAGCTTTCTTT.

This chain joins TRBV27 and TRBJ1-3, with D uncertain. V dropped 2 bases and J dropped 0 bases, with 14 bases sitting between them. This CDR3 contains 17 residues. CDR1 MNHEY and CDR2 SMNVEV come from the germline V gene (reference sequence). CDR3: CASSLAPRVHSGNTIYF. In DNA form, the CDR3 reads TGTGCCAGCAGTTTAGCCCCCCGAGTTCACTCTGGAAACACCATATATTTT.

J is TRBJ2-5 and V is TRBV9; D is perhaps TRBD2 (5 bases). Trimming cost V 3 bases and J 4 bases, with 13 bases left between them. The germline V gene has CDR1 SGDLS and CDR2 YYNGEE. The CDR3 runs to 14 residues. CDR3 sequence reads: CASSERQAPETQYF. In DNA form, the CDR3 reads TGTGCCAGCAGCGAGCGGCAGGCCCCAGAGACCCAGTACTTC.

J is TRBJ2-7 and V is TRBV5-1, with D maybe TRBD1 (6 bases). Germline V lookup: CDR1 SGHRS, CDR2 YFSETQ. CDR3 size: 15 residues. V gave up 1 base and J gave up 2 bases, with 13 bases separating them. Written as DNA, the CDR3 is TGCGCCAGCAGCTTGTGGGTTGGACAGACCTACGAGCAGTACTTC. It specifies CASSLWVGQTYEQYF.

The chain recombines TRBV12-3 or TRBV12-4 with TRBJ1-3; D ambiguous. This CDR3 has 12 amino acids. V was pared by 2 bases and J by 4 bases, with 3 bases between. The CDR3 nucleotides read TGTGCCAGCAGTTTACTAGGAAACACCATATATTTT. It translates to CASSLLGNTIYF.

The rearrangement uses TRBV5-6 and TRBJ1-5; D is possibly TRBD1 (5 bases). From germline, CDR1 is SGHDT and CDR2 YYEEEE. Trimming took 2 bases from V and 1 from J, leaving 13 bases between them. The CDR3 has 16 residues. CDR3 bases: TGTGCCAGCAGCTTTTACGGGACTAGGAGCAATCAGCCCCAGCATTTT. Encoded protein: CASSFYGTRSNQPQHF.

This chain uses TRBV6-2 or TRBV6-3 with TRBJ2-2; 8 nucleotides match TRBD2. This CDR3 region has 17 residues. The ends lost 4 bases at V and 1 base at J; junction bases unmatched: 8. The germline V gene has CDR1 MNHEY and CDR2 SVGEGT. CDR3 sequence reads: CASSSRGSGVNTGELFF. The DNA of the CDR3 is TGTGCCAGCAGTTCCCGGGGTAGCGGGGTGAACACCGGGGAGCTGTTTTTT.

This clone was counted a few times. This chain connects TRBV14 to TRBJ1-1, with D possibly being TRBD1 (6 bases). CDR3 length equals 16 residues. CDR1 and CDR2 (germline): SGHDN, FVKESK. With 3 bases removed from V and 1 base from J, the gap between germline ends came to 15 bases. CDR3 nucleotides: TGTGCCAGCAGCCACAGGTACAGGGCTCGGAACACTGAAGCTTTCTTT. Amino acids: CASSHRYRARNTEAFF.

The DNA of the CDR3 is TGTGCCAGCAGTGCCCAAGTACAGAGCTATGGCTACACCTTC. This sequence encodes CASSAQVQSYGYTF. The genes are TRBV28 and TRBJ1-2; D call uncertain. CDR1 MDHEN and CDR2 SYDVKM come from the germline V gene. V dropped 5 bases and J dropped 4 bases, with 14 bases sitting between them. The CDR3 totals 14 residues.

The J gene is TRBJ2-1, the V gene TRBV21-1; the table's D gene call, TRBD1, was not cross checked with the DNA. TRBV21-1 is a pseudogene. The CDR3 runs to 16 residues. The CDR3 DNA reads TGTGCCAGCAGCAAAGGGGACAGGGGAGGATTCAATGAGCAGTTCTTC. This gives the protein CASSKGDRGGFNEQFF.

The chain joins TRBV11-3 to TRBJ2-1, with 10 bases aligning to TRBD2. Germline V CDR1 and CDR2: SGHNT, YENEEA. The trim removed 2 bases at V and 0 bases at J, leaving 4 bases unmatched. The CDR3 spans 17 residues. CDR3 in amino acids: CASSLYSGGSSYNEQFF. The CDR3 coding sequence is TGTGCCAGCAGCTTATATAGCGGGGGGAGCTCCTACAATGAGCAGTTCTTC.

The chain links TRBV5-5 to TRBJ2-7; 8 nucleotides match TRBD2. Germline V CDR1 and CDR2: SGHKS, YYEKEE (reference sequence). V shed 0 bases, J shed 3 bases, and the junction held 11 bases outside the gene matches. The CDR3 contains 17 residues. The DNA for the CDR3 is TGTGCCAGCAGCTTGGGAGGGGGAGCGGGGGTTTTCTACGAGCAGTACTTC. It codes for CASSLGGGAGVFYEQYF.

The chain employs TRBV10-3 and TRBJ1-5, with D hard to call. Trimming took 2 bases from V and 2 from J, leaving 4 bases between them. CDR1 ENHRY and CDR2 SYGVKD come from the germline V gene. The CDR3 runs 13 residues. The CDR3 nucleotides are TGTGCCATCAGTGAGGAGCGCAATCAGCCCCAGCATTTT. It translates to CAISEERNQPQHF.

The CDR3: CAWSETGNTIYF. The CDR3 DNA is TGTGCCTGGAGCGAAACAGGAAACACCATATATTTT. The chain employs TRBV30 and TRBJ1-3; D is uncertain. The CDR3 runs 12 residues. CDR1 is GTSNPN, CDR2 SVGIG, per germline (reference sequence). The V and J ends lost 3 bases and 4 bases respectively, with 7 bases between them.

A few counts support this clone. V usage is TRBV6-6 and J usage is TRBJ2-7; 7 nucleotides match TRBD1. V trimming: 6 bases; J trimming: 2 bases; junction bases outside the gene matches: 7. Germline lookup yields CDR1 MNHNY and CDR2 SVGAGI (reference sequence). The CDR3 extends over 14 amino acids. CDR3 bases: TGTGCCAGCAGCTATCGACAGGGACCCTACGAGCAGTACTTC. Translation: CASSYRQGPYEQYF.

This chain joins TRBV5-4 and TRBJ2-7; D unclear. The V gene lost 0 bases and the J gene lost 3 bases, with 10 bases spanning the gap. The V gene's germline CDR1 is SGHNT and CDR2 YYREEE (reference sequence). The length of the CDR3 is 14 residues. The CDR3 here is CASSLVSGNYEQYF. CDR3 bases: TGTGCCAGCAGCTTGGTCTCAGGTAACTACGAGCAGTACTTC.

The V call is TRBV27, the J call TRBJ2-2; 7 nucleotides match TRBD1. The trim removed 2 bases at V and 8 bases at J, leaving 5 bases unmatched. The V gene's germline CDR1 is MNHEY and CDR2 SMNVEV (reference sequence). The CDR3 is made up of 14 amino acids. Written as DNA, the CDR3 is TGTGCCAGCAGTTTAGACAGGGTGTCGGGGGAGCTGTTTTTT. Its protein product is CASSLDRVSGELFF.

The chain uses TRBV5-5 and TRBJ2-7; 8 nucleotides line up with TRBD1. The CDR3 totals 14 residues. CDR1 is SGHKS, CDR2 YYEKEE, per germline (reference sequence). Trimming took 4 bases from V and 2 from J; bases not matched to a gene: 5. The CDR3 bases are TGTGCCAGCAGCCCTGGGGACAGGCCCTACGAGCAGTACTTC. Encoded protein: CASSPGDRPYEQYF.

V usage is TRBV5-1 and J usage is TRBJ1-2; 8 nucleotides line up with TRBD1. The germline CDR1 and CDR2 sequences are SGHRS and YFSETQ. Trimming removed 2 bases from V and 8 bases from J; junction bases left unmatched: 5. The CDR3 runs to 13 residues. CDR3 in amino acids: CASSFSGGEGYTF. CDR3 bases: TGCGCCAGCAGCTTTTCAGGGGGCGAGGGCTACACCTTC.